The present T cell receptor beta chain was sequenced within a study of patients and donors after allogeneic stem cell transplantation. The V end was cut by 1 base, the J end by 3 bases, with 10 bases between. Per the germline V gene, CDR1 is DFQATT and CDR2 is SNEGSKA (reference sequence). CDR3 length: 13 residues. TCRdb reprocessed the RT-PCR reads with MiXCR, giving one entry per CDR3 protein. Among over 400,000 distinct CDR3 sequences, 16% were seen once, and the ten largest hold 6.5% to 7.5%. The chain links TRBV20-1 to TRBJ2-7; tentatively, D is TRBD1 (6 bases). The source of this sequence is a human donor who was either an allogeneic HSCT recipient or a stem cell or donor lymphocyte infusion donor (not recorded which). It is not recorded whose cells these are; they may come from a transplant donor. Sequencing was performed on blood, either unsorted or a sorted T cell fraction (not recorded which). As DNA, the CDR3 is TGCAGTGCTAGAGGTCAGGGGCTCTACGAGCAGTACTTC. Its translation is CSARGQGLYEQYF.